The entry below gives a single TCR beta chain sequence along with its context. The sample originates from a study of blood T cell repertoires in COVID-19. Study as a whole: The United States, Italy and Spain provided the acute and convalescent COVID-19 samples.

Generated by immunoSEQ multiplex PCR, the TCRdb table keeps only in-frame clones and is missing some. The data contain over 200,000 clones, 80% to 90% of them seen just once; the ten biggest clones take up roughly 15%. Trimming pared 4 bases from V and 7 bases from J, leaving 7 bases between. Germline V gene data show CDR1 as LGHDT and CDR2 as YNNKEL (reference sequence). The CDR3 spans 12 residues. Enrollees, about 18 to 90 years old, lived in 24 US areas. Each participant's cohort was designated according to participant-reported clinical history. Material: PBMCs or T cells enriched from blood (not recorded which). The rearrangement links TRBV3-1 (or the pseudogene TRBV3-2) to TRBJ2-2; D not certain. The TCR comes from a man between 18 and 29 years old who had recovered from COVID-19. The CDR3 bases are TGTGCCAGCAGCCGAGACGGCGGGGAGCTGTTTTTT. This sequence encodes CASSRDGGELFF.